Shown below are 16 T cell receptor beta chains from a single sample sequenced in a study of read filtering for tumor transcriptome and immune sequencing. This library used roughly 370 ng RNA and molecular barcoded adaptors spanning alpha/delta and beta/gamma chains. TCRdb reanalysed the reads using MiXCR and keeps one entry per CDR3 protein. The table lists about 57,000 distinct CDR3 sequences, around a fifth of them singletons. Input material: a population of CD138-negative cells sorted from bone marrow. All receptors derive from a donor at least 40 years old with multiple myeloma.

This clonotype was observed once. A single base separates this from a much larger clone, so it may be a read error. The rearrangement links TRBV6-5 to TRBJ2-5; 7 bases align to TRBD1. Germline V gene sequence: CDR1 MNHEY, CDR2 SVGAGI. CDR3 size: 18 residues. CDR3 nucleotide sequence: TGTGCCAGCAGTTACTCGGAGACAGGGCCCCCTAACCAAGAGGCCCAGTACTTC. Translating it yields CASSYSETGPPNQEAQYF.

The chain has TRBV6-1 and TRBJ1-6; D not resolved. Trimming shortened V by 4 bases and J by 11 bases, and 15 bases separated the two germline ends. The CDR3 has 14 amino acids. CDR1 and CDR2 (germline): MNHNS, SASEGT. CDR3 sequence: CASSAGPYGAPLHF. DNA for the CDR3: TGTGCCAGCAGTGCCGGACCCTATGGAGCACCCCTCCACTTT.

This clonotype showed up many times. The chain combines TRBV10-3 with TRBJ2-2; D may be TRBD1 or TRBD2 (5 bases each). Germline V lookup: CDR1 ENHRY, CDR2 SYGVKD. V was trimmed by 11 bases and J by 1 base, leaving 17 bases between them. This CDR3 contains 15 residues. CDR3 in amino acids: CASRAGTLNTGELFF. In DNA form, the CDR3 reads TGTGCCTCCCGCGCCGGGACCCTGAACACCGGGGAGCTGTTTTTT.

This clonotype was seen ten or more times. The gene calls are TRBV4-1 and TRBJ1-1; TRBD1 matches 8 bases. CDR3 size: 16 residues. Trimming removed 1 base from V and 4 bases from J; junction bases left unmatched: 8. Germline-derived CDR1 and CDR2 are MGHRA and YSYEKL. The CDR3 region is CASSQGHFTGGTEAFF. CDR3 bases: TGCGCCAGCAGCCAAGGTCATTTCACAGGGGGCACTGAAGCTTTCTTT.

This clonotype was observed a few times. This chain joins TRBV6-5 and TRBJ1-4; no clear D. This CDR3 is built from 13 residues. CDR1 is MNHEY and CDR2 is SVGAGI in the germline V gene. Trimming cost V 6 bases and J 7 bases, with 12 bases left between them. Here the CDR3 DNA reads TGTGCCAGCAGAAGGACGGATGGTGAAAAACTGTTTTTT. It codes for CASRRTDGEKLFF.

The V call is TRBV7-9, the J call TRBJ2-7, with a weak D call TRBD1 (6 bases). This CDR3 has 15 residues. CDR1 SEHNR and CDR2 FQNEAQ come from the germline V gene (reference sequence). V was trimmed by 5 bases and J by 7 bases, leaving 21 bases between them. The CDR3, as DNA: TGTGCCAGCAGCCACAGGGACAAGCGATCGCGGGAGCAGTACTTC. Translating gives CASSHRDKRSREQYF.

The chain recombines TRBV4-1 with TRBJ2-5, with D possibly TRBD1 on 6 matching bases. The germline V gene has CDR1 MGHRA and CDR2 YSYEKL. This CDR3 comprises 15 residues. Trimming pared 6 bases from V and 3 bases from J, leaving 17 bases between. The CDR3 sequence is CASRHTGTREETQYF. The CDR3 region has the DNA TGCGCCAGCAGGCATACCGGGACAAGGGAAGAGACCCAGTACTTC.

Comment on this clonotype: A much bigger clone sits one base away, suggesting this may be a read error. The rearrangement links TRBV5-1 to TRBJ2-2, with D maybe TRBD2 (5 bases). The V gene's germline CDR1 is SGHRS and CDR2 YFSETQ. The CDR3 loop spans 18 amino acids. This CDR3 reads CASSSPSISDGNTGKLFF. As DNA, the CDR3 is TGCGCCAGCAGCTCACCATCCATCTCGGACGGGAACACCGGGAAGCTGTTTTTT.

This clonotype was counted many times. The chain employs TRBV24-1 and TRBJ2-1; 10 bases agree with TRBD1. Germline CDR1 reads KGHDR; CDR2 reads SFDVKD. CDR3 length: 16 amino acids. J lost 8 bases, V lost 3 bases, and 9 bases had no gene match. The CDR3 here is CATSDPRTGGGDEQFF. The DNA of the CDR3 is TGTGCCACCAGTGATCCACGGACAGGGGGGGGCGATGAGCAGTTCTTC.

This clonotype was observed many times. J is TRBJ2-2 and V is TRBV11-2; 8 nucleotides agree with TRBD1. The trim removed 6 bases at V and 0 bases at J, leaving 3 bases unmatched. The CDR3 is made up of 15 amino acids. The germline gives CDR1 SGHAT, CDR2 FQNNGV. The DNA for the CDR3 is TGTGCCAGCAGGCAACAGGGGGCGAACACCGGGGAGCTGTTTTTT. The encoded protein is CASRQQGANTGELFF.

This clonotype was recorded many times. This chain connects TRBV5-4 to TRBJ2-7; 8 positions agree with TRBD2. Germline trimming cut 5 bases from V and 2 bases from J; bases unmatched to any gene: 6. The germline V gene has CDR1 SGHNT and CDR2 YYREEE (reference sequence). The CDR3 spans 14 residues. The CDR3 DNA sequence: TGTGCCAGCAGTTCCGGACTAGCTACCTACGAGCAGTACTTC. Protein product: CASSSGLATYEQYF.

This clonotype was seen at least ten times. The J gene is TRBJ1-1, the V gene TRBV29-1, with a possible D match to TRBD1 (6 bases). The V gene lost 4 bases and the J gene lost 1 base, with 13 bases spanning the gap. This CDR3 region has 14 residues. Germline lookup yields CDR1 SQVTM and CDR2 ANQGSEA. The CDR3 loop is CSVVSGAWNTEAFF. The DNA of the CDR3 is TGCAGCGTTGTGTCGGGGGCGTGGAACACTGAAGCTTTCTTT.

The gene calls are TRBV6-2 or TRBV6-3 and TRBJ1-1; 9 bases agree with TRBD1. Germline V lookup: CDR1 MNHEY, CDR2 SVGEGT. The CDR3 loop spans 13 amino acids. The J segment lost 3 bases and the V segment lost 10 bases, leaving 6 bases of the junction unmatched. The CDR3 sequence: CATEGQGHTEAFF. CDR3 sequence (DNA): TGTGCCACCGAGGGACAGGGACACACTGAAGCTTTCTTT.

The chain links TRBV12-3 or TRBV12-4 to TRBJ1-5; the D is unclear. Between the trimmed V and J ends, which lost 0 bases and 4 bases, there was a span of 10 bases. The CDR3 runs 15 residues. As DNA, the CDR3 is TGTGCCAGCAGTTTAGCAGGGAGGGTTAATCAGCCCCAGCATTTT. Protein product: CASSLAGRVNQPQHF.

This clonotype was seen a few times. The chain uses TRBV29-1 and TRBJ2-1; 7 nucleotides align to TRBD1. J lost 10 bases, V lost 3 bases, and 9 bases had no gene match. The CDR3 length is 13 residues. Per the germline V gene, CDR1 is SQVTM and CDR2 is ANQGSEA. The CDR3 nucleotides are TGCAGCGTTGACGGGACAGCACGCTTCGAGCAGTTCTTC. Residues: CSVDGTARFEQFF.

J is TRBJ2-5 and V is TRBV5-1, with D perhaps matching TRBD1 (7 bases). Germline CDR1 is SGHRS and CDR2 is YFSETQ. The CDR3 runs 15 residues. Deletions cut 4 bases from V and 6 bases from J, with 19 bases between. CDR3 loop: CASSRADREEQTQYF. The DNA of the CDR3 is TGCGCCAGCAGCCGAGCTGACAGGGAGGAACAGACCCAGTACTTC.